The source of this TCR beta chain is a study of blood T cell dynamics during melanoma immunotherapy. About the research overall: Standard first-line treatment here was pembrolizumab or nivolumab plus ipilimumab in metastatic melanoma.

The germline V gene encodes CDR1 LNHDA and CDR2 SQIVND (reference sequence). Trimming pared 7 bases from V and 11 bases from J, leaving 17 bases between. The CDR3 has 12 residues. Libraries were prepared by immunoSEQ multiplex PCR; TCRdb keeps only in-frame clonotypes and omits some of them. Seen here are roughly 14,000 clones, 87% observed once, and the top ten hold approximately 8.1%. Study outcomes and limitations: PBMC repertoires of eventual disease-control patients split at W3 into clonality or diversity gains.

Time point noted: week 3, after first cycle of checkpoint inhibitor. Patients had no prior systemic cancer treatment, immunosuppressants or other active cancers. Comment on this clone: No antigen is known for it.

This sequence originates from a human donor with melanoma. V and J are TRBV19 and TRBJ1-1; D remains unclear. The sample was blood, taken from a patient treated with checkpoint blockade. The CDR3 sequence is CASKIWRGRAFF. DNA for the CDR3: TGTGCCAGTAAAATTTGGCGAGGACGTGCTTTCTTT. The full variable domain, its missing parts supplied by reference TRBV19 and TRBJ1-1, is DGGITQSPKYLFRKEGQNVTLSCEQNLNHDAMYWYRQDPGQGLRLIYYSQIVNDFQKGDIAEGYSVSREKKESFPLTVTSAQKNPTAFYLCASKIWRGRAFFGQGTRLTVV.